Below are 27 T cell receptor beta chains sequenced from a single sample in a study of T cells in Graves' hyperthyroidism and ophthalmopathy. RNA transcripts gave rise to amplified TCR beta CDR3 regions. Carried out on the TCR CDR3, a first-round RT-PCR used the HTBI primer set. TCRdb independently ran MiXCR on the multiplex PCR reads; one entry per CDR3 protein. The sample contains about 760,000 distinct CDR3 sequences, over 35% of which appear only once. Sequencing was performed on blood. The source is a woman aged 35 to 49 with Graves' hyperthyroidism.

This clonotype was recorded many times. The chain employs TRBV24-1 and TRBJ1-2, with TRBD1 as a possible D gene (6 bases). From germline, CDR1 is KGHDR and CDR2 SFDVKD. V was cut by 2 bases and J by 6 bases, with 15 bases left in between. This CDR3 spans 15 amino acids. CDR3 residues: CATSDSGGVSHGYTF. The CDR3 DNA reads TGTGCCACCAGTGATTCCGGGGGCGTCTCTCATGGCTACACCTTC.

CDR3 DNA: TGTGCCAGCAGCTTACAGCGTGCTAGCACAGATACGCAGTATTTT. This encodes CASSLQRASTDTQYF. V and J are TRBV7-8 and TRBJ1-4, with D unresolved. The closer fit of TRBJ2-3 to the DNA end suggests the J call may be wrong. There are 15 residues in the CDR3. CDR1 is SGHVS and CDR2 is FQNEAQ in the germline V gene.

This clonotype occurred a few times. The V call is TRBV7-9, the J call TRBJ1-5, with D tentatively TRBD1 (5 bases). The CDR3 runs 16 residues. Looked up from germline, CDR1 is SEHNR and CDR2 is FQNEAQ (reference sequence). With 1 base removed from V and 2 bases from J, the gap between germline ends came to 12 bases. The CDR3 DNA sequence: TGTGCCAGCAGCTTAGTTACAGGCGGTTGCAATCAGCCCCAGCATTTT. Amino acid sequence: CASSLVTGGCNQPQHF. Drawing the rest from reference TRBV7-9 and TRBJ1-5, the complete variable domain is DTGVSQNPRHKITKRGQNVTFRCDPISEHNRLYWYRQTLGQGPEFLTYFQNEAQLEKSRLLSDRFSAERPKGSFSTLEIQRTEQGDSAMYLCASSLVTGGCNQPQHFGDGTRLSIL.

There are many counts of this clonotype. V gene TRBV19 combines with J gene TRBJ2-5; TRBD1 agrees at 8 bases. From germline, CDR1 is LNHDA and CDR2 SQIVND (reference sequence). The CDR3 loop spans 15 amino acids. V gave up 4 bases and J gave up 4 bases; unmatched junction bases: 8. The CDR3 reads CASSNTGGSAETQYF. Written as DNA, the CDR3 is TGTGCCAGTAGTAATACAGGGGGAAGTGCAGAGACCCAGTACTTC.

This clonotype was counted at least ten times. J is TRBJ2-7 and V is TRBV12-3 or TRBV12-4; D is unresolved. With 6 bases removed from V and 3 bases from J, the gap between germline ends came to 12 bases. This CDR3 region has 13 residues. The CDR3 bases are TGTGCCAGCAGCTCCCGACTTGGCTACGAGCAGTACTTC. Its translation: CASSSRLGYEQYF.

The V and J genes are TRBV6-5 and TRBJ1-3, with 7 nucleotides matching TRBD1. The germline V gene has CDR1 MNHEY and CDR2 SVGAGI. The CDR3 covers 15 residues. Trimming took 6 bases from V and 4 from J; bases not matched to a gene: 9. The CDR3 here is CASSLGQYKGNTIYF. The CDR3 DNA is TGTGCCAGCAGCCTGGGACAGTACAAAGGAAACACCATATATTTT.

This clonotype was found many times. This rearrangement joins TRBV7-9 to TRBJ2-5; tentative D call: TRBD2 (7 bases). V gave up 4 bases and J gave up 7 bases, with 10 bases separating them. CDR3 length: 12 residues. The germline gives CDR1 SEHNR, CDR2 FQNEAQ (reference sequence). CDR3 DNA: TGTGCCAGCAGCTCGGGGGGCCCGACCCAGTACTTC. Translated, it gives CASSSGGPTQYF.

V is TRBV29-1 and J is TRBJ2-7; D is ambiguous. CDR3 length equals 12 residues. Per the germline V gene, CDR1 is SQVTM and CDR2 is ANQGSEA. Trimming pared 2 bases from V and 5 bases from J, leaving 10 bases between. CDR3 in DNA: TGCAGCGTTGAATGGAATAGGGACGAGCAGTACTTC. It is translated as CSVEWNRDEQYF.

This clonotype was detected only a few times. The rearrangement links TRBV9 to TRBJ1-1; TRBD1 might be the D (5 bases). CDR3 length: 15 amino acids. Between the trimmed V and J ends, which lost 2 bases and 5 bases, there was a span of 16 bases. In germline, CDR1 is SGDLS, CDR2 YYNGEE. The CDR3 nucleotides are TGTGCCAGCAGCGTCGCCGGGGGAACTGGGACTGAAGCTTTCTTT. Amino acid sequence: CASSVAGGTGTEAFF.

Concerning this clonotype itself: One base away lies a much larger clone, so this may be a sequencing read error. This chain connects TRBV19 to TRBJ1-1; no definite D call. The CDR3 runs 15 residues. Germline CDR1 and CDR2: LNHDA and SQIVND (reference sequence). Trimming pared 3 bases from V and 1 base from J, leaving 12 bases between. CDR3: CASSMAEAGNTEAFF. The DNA of the CDR3 is TGTGCCAGTAGTATGGCAGAGGCGGGGAACACTGAAGCTTTCTTT.

This clonotype was picked up many times. The chain combines TRBV12-3 or TRBV12-4 with TRBJ2-5, with D unclear. The V end was cut by 1 base, the J end by 5 bases, with 8 bases between. This CDR3 spans 13 amino acids. The CDR3 DNA reads as TGTGCCAGCAGTTTAGACGTGGAGGAGACCCAGTACTTC. This translates into CASSLDVEETQYF.

The V gene is TRBV20-1, the J gene TRBJ1-2; TRBD1 agrees at 7 bases. The CDR3 runs to 16 residues. Germline V gene lookup returns CDR1 DFQATT and CDR2 SNEGSKA (reference sequence). Trimming removed 3 bases from V and 3 bases from J; junction bases left unmatched: 13. CDR3 sequence reads: CSASGLGRGLDYGYTF. The CDR3, as DNA: TGCAGTGCTAGTGGCCTTGGTAGGGGGCTTGACTATGGCTACACCTTC.

V gene TRBV4-3 combines with J gene TRBJ1-6; D remains unclear. Germline CDR1 and CDR2: LGHNA and YSLEER. This CDR3 spans 14 amino acids. Trimming cost V 0 bases and J 9 bases, with 9 bases left between them. The CDR3 DNA sequence: TGCGCCAGCAGCCAAGACGCGGGAGGTTCACCCCTCCACTTT. This translates into CASSQDAGGSPLHF.

This clonotype was observed a handful of times. One end of the junction fails to match germline, which may point to a read error. The CDR3 loop reads CASSYTQPGLARSYEQYF. DNA of the CDR3: TGTGCCAGCAGTTACACTCAACCTGGACTGGCCCGCTCCTACGAGCAGTACTTC. The chain links TRBV10-3 to TRBJ2-7; D possibly corresponds to TRBD2 (5 bases). CDR3 length equals 18 residues. Germline V lookup: CDR1 ENHRY, CDR2 SYGVKD.

The V gene is TRBV6-5, the J gene TRBJ1-4; 8 bases agree with TRBD1. The CDR3 contains 14 residues. Germline loops: CDR1 MNHEY, CDR2 SVGAGI. The V segment lost 5 bases and the J segment 8 bases; nucleotides outside the gene matches: 7. The CDR3 DNA reads TGTGCCAGCAGTGCAGGGGGCGTGGGGGAAAAACTGTTTTTT. Protein: CASSAGGVGEKLFF.

The rearrangement links TRBV10-3 to TRBJ1-5; D possibly corresponds to TRBD1 (5 bases). Germline CDR1 reads ENHRY; CDR2 reads SYGVKD. Deletions cut 7 bases from V and 4 bases from J, with 26 bases between. This CDR3 contains 18 residues. The CDR3 region is CAIILGRNRRHGNQPQHF. The CDR3 DNA reads as TGTGCCATCATCTTAGGAAGGAACAGGCGCCATGGTAATCAGCCCCAGCATTTT.

The chain combines TRBV5-8 with TRBJ2-7, with D unresolved. Deletions cut 6 bases from V and 0 bases from J, with 13 bases between. Germline assignment: CDR1 SGHTS and CDR2 YDEGEE. The CDR3 has 14 residues. DNA of the CDR3: TGTGCCAGCACCCCGGCCAAGAGCTCCTACGAGCAGTACTTC. Translation: CASTPAKSSYEQYF.

The V call is TRBV7-9, the J call TRBJ2-5, with 8 bases lining up with TRBD1. This CDR3 spans 17 amino acids. V lost 5 bases to trimming and J lost 3 bases; unmatched junction nucleotides: 14. Germline assignment: CDR1 SEHNR and CDR2 FQNEAQ (reference sequence). DNA of the CDR3: TGTGCCAGCAGCGAATCGTCGGACAGGGAGTTAGAAGAGACCCAGTACTTC. The encoded protein is CASSESSDRELEETQYF.

For this clonotype: The junction does not match germline at one end; this may be a read error. The V gene is TRBV10-3, the J gene TRBJ1-2; D gene unclear. The germline CDR1 and CDR2 sequences are ENHRY and SYGVKD. The CDR3 consists of 15 residues. CDR3 DNA sequence: TGTGCCAGCAGTTACTCCGCCGGACTGGACCATGGCTACACCTTC. Translating it yields CASSYSAGLDHGYTF.

V usage is TRBV25-1 and J usage is TRBJ2-7, with 7 bases lining up with TRBD1. The germline CDR1 and CDR2 sequences are MGHDK and SYGVNS. The CDR3 contains 15 residues. With 4 bases clipped from V and 2 bases from J, the junction kept 8 bases outside the gene matches. CDR3 in DNA: TGTGCCAGCAGTGTAGACAGGGCCCTAACCTACGAGCAGTACTTC. Its translation: CASSVDRALTYEQYF.

The sample holds many counts of this clonotype. The V and J genes are TRBV7-6 and TRBJ2-7; D possibly corresponds to TRBD2 (5 bases). CDR1 is SGHVS and CDR2 is FNYEAQ in the germline V gene. Trimming took 0 bases from V and 7 from J, leaving 16 bases between them. This CDR3 has 15 residues. CDR3 DNA: TGTGCCAGCAGCTTAGCCCCGGGAAGCGAGAGAGAGCAGTACTTC. Residues: CASSLAPGSEREQYF.

This clonotype was picked up many times. V is TRBV5-5 and J is TRBJ2-7; 10 bases fit TRBD2. The germline V gene has CDR1 SGHKS and CDR2 YYEKEE (reference sequence). This CDR3 is built from 15 residues. With V trimmed by 4 bases and J by 3 bases, 7 bases remained unmatched. The CDR3 spells CASSPAPSGSYEQYF. The CDR3 bases are TGTGCCAGCAGCCCGGCACCTAGCGGGAGCTACGAGCAGTACTTC. Supplemented by reference TRBV5-5 and TRBJ2-7, the full variable domain reads DAGVTQSPTHLIKTRGQQVTLRCSPISGHKSVSWYQQVLGQGPQFIFQYYEKEERGRGNFPDRFSARQFPNYSSELNVNALLLGDSALYLCASSPAPSGSYEQYFGPGTRLTVT.

The chain combines TRBV29-1 with TRBJ1-4; D may be TRBD1 (6 bases). V was shortened by 6 bases and J by 5 bases, with 13 bases between the two germline ends. CDR3 length equals 13 residues. Germline-derived CDR1 and CDR2 are SQVTM and ANQGSEA. The CDR3 nucleotides are TGCAGCGTGAGTGGACAGCCGAATGAAAAACTGTTTTTT. Translated, it gives CSVSGQPNEKLFF.

About this clonotype: At one of its ends the junction is not consistent with the germline gene, which may arise from a read error. The chain couples TRBV19 to TRBJ1-6, with 8 bases fitting TRBD1. The CDR3 is 17 residues long. CDR1 and CDR2 from the germline V gene are LNHDA and SQIVND (reference sequence). CDR3 in DNA: TGTGCCGGTAGTACCTTTCCGACAGGGGTTTATAATTCACCCCTCCACTTT. Amino acid sequence: CAGSTFPTGVYNSPLHF.

This clonotype has a count of ten or more. CDR3 region: CASSQGGTEDQPQHF. Here the CDR3 DNA reads TGCGCCAGCAGCCAAGGGGGGACAGAAGATCAGCCCCAGCATTTT. This chain uses TRBV4-1 with TRBJ1-5, with 7 bases aligning to TRBD1. With 1 base clipped from V and 5 bases from J, the junction kept 5 bases outside the gene matches. Germline loops: CDR1 MGHRA, CDR2 YSYEKL. This CDR3 is 15 amino acids long.

The chain recombines TRBV7-9 with TRBJ2-7; D gene unclear. Trimming took 5 bases from V and 2 from J, leaving 16 bases between them. The germline V gene encodes CDR1 SEHNR and CDR2 FQNEAQ (reference sequence). CDR3 length: 15 residues. Here the CDR3 reads CASSQHPGPPYEQYF. The CDR3 DNA follows: TGTGCCAGCAGCCAACACCCTGGACCTCCCTACGAGCAGTACTTC.

This clonotype was seen ten or more times. CDR3 residues: CAISESAEFYEQYF. CDR3 nucleotides: TGTGCCATCAGTGAGAGCGCCGAGTTCTACGAGCAGTACTTC. The chain combines TRBV10-3 with TRBJ2-7; no clear D. The CDR3 is 14 amino acids. The V end was cut by 2 bases, the J end by 3 bases, with 11 bases between. Germline lookup yields CDR1 ENHRY and CDR2 SYGVKD.